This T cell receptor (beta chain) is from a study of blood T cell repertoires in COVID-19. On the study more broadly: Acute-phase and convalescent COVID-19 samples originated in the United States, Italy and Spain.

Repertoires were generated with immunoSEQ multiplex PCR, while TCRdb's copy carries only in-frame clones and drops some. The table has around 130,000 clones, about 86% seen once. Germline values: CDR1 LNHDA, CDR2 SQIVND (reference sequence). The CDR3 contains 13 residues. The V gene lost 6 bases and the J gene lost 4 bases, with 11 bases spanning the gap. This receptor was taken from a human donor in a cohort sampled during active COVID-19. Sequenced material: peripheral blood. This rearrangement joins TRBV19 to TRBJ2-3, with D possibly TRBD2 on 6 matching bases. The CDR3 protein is CASRPPGADTQYF. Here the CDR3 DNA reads TGTGCCAGTAGGCCCCCGGGGGCAGATACGCAGTATTTT.